This record looks at one T cell receptor (beta chain) sequence and its context. The antigen is not known. These data come from a study of vaccination and CD4 T cells after COVID-19. Across the whole study: The makeup of the convalescents was six males and four females, two of them Hispanic. It was a median around 100 days after diagnosis, with a range of 35 to 161, that post-COVID samples were drawn. At a median approximately 71 days (range 14 to 241) after dose two, post-vaccine samples were obtained.

Noted time point: late sampling 161 to 241 days after vaccination in three convalescent patients. TCRdb fed the PCR reads into MiXCR, producing one record per CDR3 protein. The table has some 28,000 distinct CDR3 sequences, 50% seen once; the top ten hold 5.5% to 7.5%. There are 17 residues in the CDR3. V was clipped by 1 base and J by 8 bases; unmatched bases: 9. Germline V gives CDR1 LNHNV, CDR2 YYDKDF (reference sequence). Study results and caveats: The cohort comprised relatively few convalescent patients, and no early post-infection timepoints were analyzed.

The V call is TRBV15, the J call TRBJ2-1; 12 bases line up with TRBD2. This TCR came from a human donor who had recovered from COVID-19. The material was CD4+ T cells from blood, obtained about 7 months after SARS-CoV-2 vaccination. The CDR3 DNA sequence: TGTGCCACCAGCAGAGGGGCTAGCGGGAGGGTTTGGTATGAGCAGTTCTTC. This codes for CATSRGASGRVWYEQFF.